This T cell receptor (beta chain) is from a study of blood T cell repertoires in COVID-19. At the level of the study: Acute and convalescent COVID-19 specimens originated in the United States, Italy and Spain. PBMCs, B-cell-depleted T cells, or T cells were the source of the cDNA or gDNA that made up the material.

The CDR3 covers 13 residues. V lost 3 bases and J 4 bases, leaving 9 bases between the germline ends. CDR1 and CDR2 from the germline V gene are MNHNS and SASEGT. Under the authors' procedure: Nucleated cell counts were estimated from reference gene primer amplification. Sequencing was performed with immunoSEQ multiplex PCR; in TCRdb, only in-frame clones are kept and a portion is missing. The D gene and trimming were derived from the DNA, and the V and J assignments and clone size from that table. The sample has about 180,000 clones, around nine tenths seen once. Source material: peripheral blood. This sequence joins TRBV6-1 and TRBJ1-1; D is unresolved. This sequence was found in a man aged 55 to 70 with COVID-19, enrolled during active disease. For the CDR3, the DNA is TGTGCCAGCAGTGAGCGCAGGTTCACTGAAGCTTTCTTT. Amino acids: CASSERRFTEAFF.